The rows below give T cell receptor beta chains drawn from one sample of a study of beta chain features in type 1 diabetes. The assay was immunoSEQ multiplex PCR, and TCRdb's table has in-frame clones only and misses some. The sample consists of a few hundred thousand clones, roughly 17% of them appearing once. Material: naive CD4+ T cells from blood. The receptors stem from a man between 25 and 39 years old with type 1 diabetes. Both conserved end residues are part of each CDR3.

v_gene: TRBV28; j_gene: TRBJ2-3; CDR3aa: CASSLPSRADTQYF
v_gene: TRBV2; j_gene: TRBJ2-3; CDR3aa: CASSEEGRSDTQYF
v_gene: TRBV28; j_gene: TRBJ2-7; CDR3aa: CASSRSGFPGFEQYF
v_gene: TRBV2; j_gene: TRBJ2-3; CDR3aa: CASRQDTDTQYF
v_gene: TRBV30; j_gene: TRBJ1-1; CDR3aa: CAWSVLDRGVNTEAFF
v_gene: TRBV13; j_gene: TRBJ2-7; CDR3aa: CASSLRQGAYEQYF
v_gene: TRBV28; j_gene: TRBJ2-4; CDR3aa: CASSFSGEPDGNIQYF
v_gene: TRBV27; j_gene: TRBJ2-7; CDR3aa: CASRIAGEGYEQYF
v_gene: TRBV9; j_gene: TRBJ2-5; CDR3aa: CASSAQQGKETQYF
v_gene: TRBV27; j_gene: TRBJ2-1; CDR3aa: CASSKQGVISYEQFF
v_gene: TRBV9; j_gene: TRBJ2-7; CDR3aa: CASSATSGPSYEQYF
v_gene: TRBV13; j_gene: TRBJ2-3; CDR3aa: CASSLWGGSDTQYF
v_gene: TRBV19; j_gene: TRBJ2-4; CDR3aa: CASRRQVGGENIQYF
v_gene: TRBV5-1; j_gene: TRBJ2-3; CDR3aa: CASSLGVLSTDTQYF
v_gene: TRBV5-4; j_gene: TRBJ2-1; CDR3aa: CASSLDPGASYNEQFF
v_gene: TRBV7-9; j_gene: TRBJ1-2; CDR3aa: CASSLGAGSNGYTF
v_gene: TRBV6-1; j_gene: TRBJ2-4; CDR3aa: CASSAVETAKNIQYF
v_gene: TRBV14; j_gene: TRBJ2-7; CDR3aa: CASSLLSYEQYF
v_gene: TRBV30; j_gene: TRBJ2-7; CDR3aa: CAWRDKQGNSYEQYF
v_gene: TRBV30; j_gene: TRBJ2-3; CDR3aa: CAWSVGGNTDTQYF
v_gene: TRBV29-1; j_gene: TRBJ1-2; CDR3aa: CSVGGLKDYGYTF
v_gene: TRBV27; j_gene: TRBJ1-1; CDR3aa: CARCEAFF
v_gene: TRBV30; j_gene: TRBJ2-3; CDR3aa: CAWTRVADTQYF
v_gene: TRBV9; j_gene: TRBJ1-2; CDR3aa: CASSVEGTLFF
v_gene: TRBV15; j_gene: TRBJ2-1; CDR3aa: CATSSGSYNEQFF
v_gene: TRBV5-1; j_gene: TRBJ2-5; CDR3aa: CASSLLVSQETQYF
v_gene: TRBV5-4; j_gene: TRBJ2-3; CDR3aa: CASRPGASGGHTDTQYF
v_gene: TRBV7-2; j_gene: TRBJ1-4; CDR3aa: CASSTRTGMSEKLFF
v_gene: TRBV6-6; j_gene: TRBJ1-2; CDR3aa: CASSSLLPGTGGGYTF
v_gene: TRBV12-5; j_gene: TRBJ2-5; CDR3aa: CASGGGQSIGETQYF
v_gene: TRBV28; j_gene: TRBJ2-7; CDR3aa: CASRPTGVNYEQYF
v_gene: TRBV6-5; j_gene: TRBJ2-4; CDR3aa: CASRPGAKNIQYF
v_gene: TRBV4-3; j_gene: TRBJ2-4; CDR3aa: CASSLRTGDVAKNIQYF
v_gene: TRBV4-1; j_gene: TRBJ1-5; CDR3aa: CASSSPNNQPQHF
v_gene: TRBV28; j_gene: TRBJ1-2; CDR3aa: CASSKGARDGYTF
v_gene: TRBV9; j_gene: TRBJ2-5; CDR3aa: CASSARDRVQETQYF
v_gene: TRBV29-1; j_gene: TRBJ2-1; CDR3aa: CSVEKAATNPFSYNEQFF
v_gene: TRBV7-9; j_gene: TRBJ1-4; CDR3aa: CASGLSANEKLFF
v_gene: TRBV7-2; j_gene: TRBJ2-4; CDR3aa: CASSADRLNIQYF
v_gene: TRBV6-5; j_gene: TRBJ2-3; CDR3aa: CASSSLRVSHTDTQYF
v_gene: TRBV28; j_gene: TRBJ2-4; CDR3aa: CASSLSGTGMNLAKNIQYF
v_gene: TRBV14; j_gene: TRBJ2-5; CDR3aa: CASSQFTSSAETQYF
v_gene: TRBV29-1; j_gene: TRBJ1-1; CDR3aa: CSVSRVNTEAFF
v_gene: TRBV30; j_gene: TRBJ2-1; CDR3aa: CAWRDFRGEGYNEQFF
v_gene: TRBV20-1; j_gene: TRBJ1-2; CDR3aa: CSARTPGQPDF
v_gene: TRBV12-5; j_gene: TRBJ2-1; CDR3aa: CASAWGTLGNEQFF
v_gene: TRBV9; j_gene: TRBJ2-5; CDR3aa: CASSVADRAAETQYF
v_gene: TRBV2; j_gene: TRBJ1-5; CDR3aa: CASSEQGGDQPQHF
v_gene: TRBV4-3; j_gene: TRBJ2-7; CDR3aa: CASSRTTGPGREQYF
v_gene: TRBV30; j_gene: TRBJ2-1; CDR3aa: CAWSGGGSYNEQFF
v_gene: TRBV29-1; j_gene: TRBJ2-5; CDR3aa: CSVAGTGETQYF
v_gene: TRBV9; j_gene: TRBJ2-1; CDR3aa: CASSVGGNSYNEQFF
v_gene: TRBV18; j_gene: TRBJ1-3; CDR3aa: CASSPDRVSGNTIYF
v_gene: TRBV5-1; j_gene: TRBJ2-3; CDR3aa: CASSLDREAISTDTQYF
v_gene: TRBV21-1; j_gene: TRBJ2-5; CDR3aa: CASSKGFLAGGPETQYF